Sequencing of this TCR beta chain was carried out in a study of blood T cells in healthy people across ages. Study results and caveats: Unsorted PBMC material precluded a definitive naive versus antigen-experienced comparison. When set beside aged donors, long-lived donors presented more naive CD4+ cells and higher diversity.

Of note for this clonotype: What it binds is unknown.

A second PCR of about 6 to 11 cycles used a sample-barcoded 5' primer and a J-beta primer mix. The template-switch adaptor, which had 12 random nucleotides, put a tag on each cDNA molecule. TCRdb itself ran the 5' RACE reads through MiXCR, one entry per CDR3 protein. The profile covers some 800,000 distinct CDR3 sequences, with roughly 25% appearing a single time and around 3.6% taken by the ten largest. Germline V gene data show CDR1 as DFQATT and CDR2 as SNEGSKA (reference sequence). The CDR3 consists of 10 residues. The same data also contributed to another study, on T cells of mothers and their children. This second study notes: The second PCR used the M1S primer, and this primer added sample barcodes and 2-4 random nucleotides.

The sample consisted of blood. The source of this sequence is a boy younger than 18 in good health. The chain combines TRBV20-1 with TRBJ2-5; D is perhaps TRBD2 (6 bases). CDR3 region: CTAGRETQYF. The DNA of the CDR3 is TGCACCGCGGGGCGAGAGACCCAGTACTTC.